One and the same sample provided the 31 T cell receptor beta chains below, sequenced in a study of identical twins. One entry per CDR3 protein, called by TCRdb with MiXCR from the 5' RACE reads. In the table there are just over 500,000 distinct CDR3 sequences, 20% to 25% of which are singletons. These same data were also listed under a study on T cells expressing NK-cell markers.

The material sequenced was CD4+ T cells sorted from blood. Receptors originate from a woman aged 18-35 years in good health.

This clonotype has a handful of counts. This rearrangement joins TRBV3-1 to TRBJ2-5; 8 positions agree with TRBD1. With V trimmed by 4 bases and J by 2 bases, 6 bases remained unmatched. This CDR3 has 15 amino acids. CDR1 is LGHDT and CDR2 is YNNKEL in the germline V gene (reference sequence). The CDR3 nucleotides are TGTGCCAGCAGCCTAGGGACAGGCCAACAAGAGACCCAGTACTTC. Amino acids: CASSLGTGQQETQYF.

CDR3 amino acids: CAISAASSGSNQPQHF. The CDR3 nucleotides are TGTGCCATCAGCGCTGCCTCGAGCGGAAGCAATCAGCCCCAGCATTTT. V is TRBV10-3 and J is TRBJ1-5; no clear D. The germline gives CDR1 ENHRY, CDR2 SYGVKD. The CDR3 is made up of 16 amino acids. Trimming left V 6 bases short and J 1 base short, with 16 bases between.

This clonotype was seen ten or more times. The chain links TRBV20-1 to TRBJ1-1; no clear D. The CDR3 totals 13 residues. From germline, CDR1 is DFQATT and CDR2 SNEGSKA (reference sequence). V lost 3 bases to trimming and J lost 1 base, with 9 bases between them. The CDR3 here is CSARSLANTEAFF. In nucleotides, the CDR3 is TGCAGTGCTAGGAGCCTGGCGAACACTGAAGCTTTCTTT.

A few counts support this clonotype. The rearrangement joins TRBV20-1 to TRBJ1-5, with 7 bases that match TRBD1. J was trimmed by 6 bases and V by 3 bases; bases with no gene match: 11. From germline, CDR1 is DFQATT and CDR2 SNEGSKA (reference sequence). The CDR3 has 15 amino acids. The CDR3 sequence: CSASAPDREFQPQHF. The CDR3 DNA follows: TGCAGTGCTAGCGCGCCCGACAGGGAATTTCAGCCCCAGCATTTT.

The rearrangement joins TRBV12-3 or TRBV12-4 to TRBJ2-1, with 7 nucleotides matching TRBD2. Losses at the gene ends were 4 bases for V and 4 bases for J; bases not matched to a gene: 13. The CDR3 is made up of 17 amino acids. The CDR3 DNA sequence: TGTGCCAGCAGTTACCTACAAAGTGGGGGGGGGTACAATGAGCAGTTCTTC. It encodes CASSYLQSGGGYNEQFF.

The CDR3 DNA follows: TGTGCCAGCAGCGCCGACGGCAGAAATTCACCCCTCCACTTT. It translates to CASSADGRNSPLHF. This rearrangement joins TRBV6-4 to TRBJ1-6; D unclear. Germline CDR1 and CDR2: MRHNA and SNTAGT. The CDR3 sequence is 14 residues long. V lost 6 bases and J 7 bases, leaving 13 bases between the germline ends.

The J gene is TRBJ1-6, the V gene TRBV5-6; the D is unclear. V lost 3 bases and J lost 6, with 7 bases in between. The CDR3 runs 13 residues. Germline lookup yields CDR1 SGHDT and CDR2 YYEEEE. The CDR3 DNA reads as TGTGCCAGCAGCTCCATCTCTAATTCACCCCTCCACTTT. Translating gives CASSSISNSPLHF. The full variable domain, its missing parts supplied by reference TRBV5-6 and TRBJ1-6, is DAGVTQSPTHLIKTRGQQVTLRCSPKSGHDTVSWYQQALGQGPQFIFQYYEEEERQRGNFPDRFSGHQFPNYSSELNVNALLLGDSALYLCASSSISNSPLHFGNGTRLTVT.

The DNA of the CDR3 is TGTGCCAGCAGTCAGGGACTAGCGGGAGGAATTGGGGAGCTGTTTTTT. Protein sequence: CASSQGLAGGIGELFF. The chain couples TRBV6-1 to TRBJ2-2, with TRBD2 identical over 15 bases. Per germline, CDR1 MNHNS and CDR2 SASEGT. This CDR3 region has 16 residues. Trimming took 5 bases from V and 8 from J; bases not matched to a gene: 6.

This clonotype was detected only a few times. The CDR3: CASSERAKNIQYF. CDR3 sequence (DNA): TGTGCCAGCAGTGAAAGGGCCAAAAACATTCAGTACTTC. The chain is built from TRBV5-5 and TRBJ2-4, with unresolved D. CDR3 size: 13 residues. Germline CDR1 SGHKS, CDR2 YYEKEE (reference sequence). V shed 5 bases and J shed 1 base, with 7 bases lying between them.

The V gene is TRBV10-3, the J gene TRBJ1-2; no clear D gene. V was pared by 2 bases and J by 4 bases, with 11 bases between. The CDR3 consists of 14 residues. Germline CDR1 ENHRY, CDR2 SYGVKD. CDR3 residues: CAISEGEYRYGYTF. CDR3 bases: TGTGCCATCAGTGAGGGAGAGTATCGCTATGGCTACACCTTC.

V usage is TRBV7-8 and J usage is TRBJ2-7; maybe TRBD2 (6 bases). The CDR3 sequence is 16 residues long. V was trimmed by 7 bases and J by 0 bases, leaving 19 bases between them. CDR1 and CDR2 from the germline V gene are SGHVS and FQNEAQ. CDR3 sequence: CASNPRGGTSSYEQYF. CDR3 DNA sequence: TGTGCCAGCAACCCCCGGGGCGGGACCAGCTCCTACGAGCAGTACTTC. Based on the CDR3 plus reference TRBV7-8 and TRBJ2-7, the full variable domain is GAGVSQSPRYKVAKRGQDVALRCDPISGHVSLFWYQQALGQGPEFLTYFQNEAQLDKSGLPSDRFFAERPEGSVSTLKIQRTQQEDSAVYLCASNPRGGTSSYEQYFGPGTRLTVT.

The genes are TRBV20-1 and TRBJ2-5; D unclear. Germline V lookup: CDR1 DFQATT, CDR2 SNEGSKA (reference sequence). The CDR3 has 12 residues. The V gene lost 0 bases and the J gene lost 1 base, with 3 bases spanning the gap. The CDR3, as DNA: TGCAGTGCTAGAGACAGCCAAGAGACCCAGTACTTC. Translating it yields CSARDSQETQYF.

The genes are TRBV12-3 or TRBV12-4 and TRBJ2-3, with 13 bases identical to TRBD2. The CDR3 is 16 amino acids. V was clipped by 5 bases and J by 3 bases; unmatched bases: 5. The CDR3 nucleotides read TGTGCCAGCAGTCCCACTAGCGGGGGGGTGACAGATACGCAGTATTTT. Translation: CASSPTSGGVTDTQYF.

The chain is built from TRBV6-1 and TRBJ2-5; 11 nucleotides agree with TRBD1. The CDR3 is made up of 14 amino acids. With V trimmed by 5 bases and J by 13 bases, 12 bases remained unmatched. Per germline, CDR1 MNHNS and CDR2 SASEGT. This CDR3 is CASSPTGQGAGWYF. Written as DNA, the CDR3 is TGTGCCAGCAGTCCCACCGGACAGGGGGCAGGGTGGTACTTC.

This clonotype was counted many times. V gene TRBV12-3 or TRBV12-4 combines with J gene TRBJ1-5; unclear D gene. CDR3 size: 13 residues. V was pared by 2 bases and J by 7 bases, with 9 bases between. CDR3 DNA sequence: TGTGCCAGCAGTTTAAACGGGGAACAGCCCCAGCATTTT. Translating it yields CASSLNGEQPQHF.

The chain employs TRBV3-1 and TRBJ2-7; D remains ambiguous. Trimming stripped 1 base from V and 2 bases from J, with 18 bases between. Germline values: CDR1 LGHDT, CDR2 YNNKEL (reference sequence). The CDR3 extends over 17 amino acids. The CDR3 bases are TGTGCCAGCAGCCAAGGGTTAACTGAGACGGAGCCCTACGAGCAGTACTTC. This codes for CASSQGLTETEPYEQYF.

The chain joins TRBV6-6 to TRBJ1-1, with D perhaps matching TRBD1 (6 bases). The germline V gene encodes CDR1 MNHNY and CDR2 SVGAGI (reference sequence). V was clipped by 2 bases and J by 7 bases, with 11 bases between them. This CDR3 has 13 amino acids. As DNA, the CDR3 is TGTGCCAGCAGTTACCTGGACAGAGTTGAAGCTTTCTTT. Amino acid sequence: CASSYLDRVEAFF.

The V and J genes are TRBV24-1 and TRBJ2-1; 10 bases line up with TRBD1. Germline-derived CDR1 and CDR2 are KGHDR and SFDVKD. Trimming at V came to 4 bases and at J to 3 bases, leaving 2 bases not matched to a gene. The CDR3 runs to 15 residues. This CDR3 is CATSDRDRGYNEQFF. CDR3 DNA: TGTGCCACCAGTGACCGGGACAGGGGCTACAATGAGCAGTTCTTC.

There are a few counts of this clonotype. The rearrangement joins TRBV6-5 to TRBJ2-6; D is undetermined. The V and J ends lost 1 base and 1 base respectively, with 5 bases between them. Germline V gene data show CDR1 as MNHEY and CDR2 as SVGAGI. This CDR3 is 15 amino acids long. CDR3 protein: CASSYFPSGANVLTF. The CDR3 bases are TGTGCCAGCAGTTACTTCCCGTCTGGGGCCAACGTCCTGACTTTC.

The chain carries TRBV7-6 and TRBJ2-1, with TRBD2 identical over 9 bases. Trimming took 5 bases from V and 5 from J; bases not matched to a gene: 10. Germline V lookup: CDR1 SGHVS, CDR2 FNYEAQ. This CDR3 contains 16 residues. CDR3 region: CASSRAHRLADNEQFF. The CDR3 DNA sequence: TGTGCCAGCAGCCGAGCACACCGACTAGCGGACAATGAGCAGTTCTTC.

The gene calls are TRBV4-3 and TRBJ2-3; tentatively, D is TRBD1 or TRBD2 (6 bases each). Germline loops: CDR1 LGHNA, CDR2 YSLEER. V was shortened by 3 bases and J by 4 bases, with 14 bases between the two germline ends. The CDR3 runs 15 residues. CDR3: CASSQRGDGADTQYF. CDR3 nucleotide sequence: TGCGCCAGCAGCCAGAGGGGGGACGGCGCAGATACGCAGTATTTT.

This clonotype was counted only a few times. The chain carries TRBV21-1 and TRBJ2-7; TRBD1, as called in the table, went unchecked against the DNA. TRBV21-1 is a known pseudogene. CDR3 length: 9 residues. The CDR3 nucleotides are TGTGCCAGGGGGGGCCGATCGGACTTC. It yields the protein CARGGRSDF.

V and J are TRBV12-3 or TRBV12-4 and TRBJ2-1, with 12 bases that match TRBD2. The J segment lost 8 bases and the V segment lost 4 bases, leaving 6 bases of the junction unmatched. The CDR3 has 15 residues. In nucleotides, the CDR3 is TGTGCCAGCAGTTCCCGACTAGCGGGGGACCATGAGCAGTTCTTC. Translating it yields CASSSRLAGDHEQFF.

The count of this clonotype is one. This chain joins TRBV9 and TRBJ2-1; D uncertain. CDR1 is SGDLS and CDR2 is YYNGEE in the germline V gene. V gave up 3 bases and J gave up 3 bases, with 10 bases separating them. The CDR3 has 14 residues. The CDR3 DNA is TGTGCCAGCAGCGCCGATGTCCACTACAATGAGCAGTTCTTC. Protein sequence: CASSADVHYNEQFF.

The chain recombines TRBV20-1 with TRBJ1-1, with 7 bases matching TRBD1. CDR1 is DFQATT, CDR2 SNEGSKA, per germline (reference sequence). The CDR3 covers 13 residues. Losses at the gene ends were 7 bases for V and 2 bases for J; bases not matched to a gene: 7. The chain's CDR3 is CSGLRDRNTEAFF. The CDR3 nucleotides read TGCAGTGGTCTCCGGGACAGAAACACTGAAGCTTTCTTT.

Ten or more counts support this clonotype. The chain carries TRBV10-3 and TRBJ1-1, with D hard to call. V was cut by 6 bases and J by 2 bases, with 10 bases left in between. This CDR3 spans 13 amino acids. Germline values: CDR1 ENHRY, CDR2 SYGVKD. The CDR3 sequence is CAIRGSSNTEAFF. The CDR3 bases are TGTGCCATCAGAGGCAGTAGTAACACTGAAGCTTTCTTT.

This clonotype occurred once. The V gene is TRBV20-1, the J gene TRBJ2-1; D gene ambiguous. This CDR3 has 13 residues. The germline gives CDR1 DFQATT, CDR2 SNEGSKA (reference sequence). Trimming pared 6 bases from V and 8 bases from J, leaving 17 bases between. This chain's CDR3 is CSAAGDGLDEQFF. CDR3 in DNA: TGCAGTGCGGCAGGTGACGGGTTAGATGAGCAGTTCTTC.

This clonotype has just a few counts. CDR3 protein: CASFSGTGGSEQYF. The CDR3 DNA reads as TGCGCCAGCTTCTCCGGGACAGGGGGCAGCGAGCAGTACTTC. V and J are TRBV10-2 and TRBJ2-7; 12 nucleotides line up with TRBD1. V trimming: 8 bases; J trimming: 6 bases; junction bases outside the gene matches: 8. Germline V CDR1 and CDR2: WSHSY, SAAADI. This CDR3 has 14 amino acids.

CDR3 coding DNA: TGTGCCAGCAGCCACCGGACTAGTCGCAATGAGCAGTTCTTC. As protein: CASSHRTSRNEQFF. The chain has TRBV4-2 and TRBJ2-1; 7 bases map to TRBD2. This CDR3 contains 14 residues. J lost 6 bases, V lost 3 bases, and 5 bases had no gene match. Germline V gives CDR1 LGHNA, CDR2 YNFKEQ.

The CDR3 sequence is CSARDHALSNYGYTF. CDR3 nucleotides: TGCAGTGCTAGAGATCACGCGCTCTCTAACTATGGCTACACCTTC. The V call is TRBV20-1, the J call TRBJ1-2; no firm D call. Looked up from germline, CDR1 is DFQATT and CDR2 is SNEGSKA (reference sequence). The CDR3 contains 15 residues. V lost 0 bases and J 0 bases, leaving 11 bases between the germline ends.

The chain uses TRBV6-2 or TRBV6-3 and TRBJ2-2, with D perhaps TRBD2 (6 bases). Germline-derived CDR1 and CDR2 are MNHEY and SVGEGT. Deletions cut 6 bases from V and 5 bases from J, with 16 bases between. This CDR3 contains 15 residues. The CDR3 here is CASRPGNRGTGELFF. The CDR3 nucleotides read TGTGCCAGCAGACCCGGGAACCGGGGGACCGGGGAGCTGTTTTTT.